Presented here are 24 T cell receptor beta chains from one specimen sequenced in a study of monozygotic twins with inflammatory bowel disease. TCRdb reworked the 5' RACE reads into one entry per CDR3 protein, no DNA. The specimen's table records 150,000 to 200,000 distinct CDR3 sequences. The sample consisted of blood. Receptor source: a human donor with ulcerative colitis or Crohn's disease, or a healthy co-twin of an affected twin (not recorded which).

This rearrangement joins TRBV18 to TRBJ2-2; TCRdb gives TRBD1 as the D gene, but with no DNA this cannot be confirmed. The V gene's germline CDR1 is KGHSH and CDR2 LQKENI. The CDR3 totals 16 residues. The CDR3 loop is CASSPPGTPNTGELFF.

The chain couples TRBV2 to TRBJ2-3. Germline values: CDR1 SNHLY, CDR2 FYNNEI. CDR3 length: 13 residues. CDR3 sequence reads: CASSVGRTDTQYF.

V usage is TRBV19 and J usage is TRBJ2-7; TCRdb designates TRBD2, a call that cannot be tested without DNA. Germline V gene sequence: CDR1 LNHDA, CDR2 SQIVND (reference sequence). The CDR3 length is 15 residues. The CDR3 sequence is CTSSHKRGPSYEQYF.

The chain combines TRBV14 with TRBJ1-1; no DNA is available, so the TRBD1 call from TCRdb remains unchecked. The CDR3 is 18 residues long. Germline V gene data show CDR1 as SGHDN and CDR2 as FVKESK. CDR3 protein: CASSQATRTAPLNTEAFF.

CDR3 residues: CASSLGRRDNGYTF. The chain couples TRBV7-2 to TRBJ1-2; the D call from TCRdb, TRBD1, cannot be confirmed without DNA. The CDR3 has 14 residues. CDR1 and CDR2 (germline): SGHTA, FQGNSA.

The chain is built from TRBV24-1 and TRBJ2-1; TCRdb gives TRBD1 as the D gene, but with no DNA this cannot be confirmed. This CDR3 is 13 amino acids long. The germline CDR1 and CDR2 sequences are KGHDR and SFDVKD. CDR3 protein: CAITGGALDEQFF.

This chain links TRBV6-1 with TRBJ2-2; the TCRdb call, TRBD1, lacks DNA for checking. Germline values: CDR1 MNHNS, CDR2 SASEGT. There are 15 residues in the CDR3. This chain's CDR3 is CASRRDRDYTGELFF.

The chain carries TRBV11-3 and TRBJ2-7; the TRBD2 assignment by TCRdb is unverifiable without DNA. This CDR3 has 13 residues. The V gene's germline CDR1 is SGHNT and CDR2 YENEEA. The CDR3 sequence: CASSLDGPHEQYF.

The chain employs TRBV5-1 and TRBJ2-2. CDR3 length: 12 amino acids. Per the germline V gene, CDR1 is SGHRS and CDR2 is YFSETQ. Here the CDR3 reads CASSLGMGELFF.

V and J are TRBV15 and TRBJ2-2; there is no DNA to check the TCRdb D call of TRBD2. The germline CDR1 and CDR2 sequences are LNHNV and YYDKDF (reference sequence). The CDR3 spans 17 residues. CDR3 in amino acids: CATSRVFPASNTGELFF.

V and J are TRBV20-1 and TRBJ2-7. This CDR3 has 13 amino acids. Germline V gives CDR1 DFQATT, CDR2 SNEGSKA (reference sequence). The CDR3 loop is CSASFSGLYEQYF.

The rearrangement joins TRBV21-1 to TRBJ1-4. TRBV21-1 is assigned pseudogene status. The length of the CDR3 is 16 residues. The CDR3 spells CASSKAAGRTNEKLFF.

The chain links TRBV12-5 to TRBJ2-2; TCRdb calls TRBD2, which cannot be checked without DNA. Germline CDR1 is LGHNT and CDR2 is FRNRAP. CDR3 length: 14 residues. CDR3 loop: CASGFAGETGELFF.

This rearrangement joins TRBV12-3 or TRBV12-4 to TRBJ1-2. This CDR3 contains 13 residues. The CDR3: CASSGGVSYGYTF.

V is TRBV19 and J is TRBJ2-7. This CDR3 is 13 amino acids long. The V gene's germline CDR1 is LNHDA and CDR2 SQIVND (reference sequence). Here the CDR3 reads CASSRTGLYEQYF.

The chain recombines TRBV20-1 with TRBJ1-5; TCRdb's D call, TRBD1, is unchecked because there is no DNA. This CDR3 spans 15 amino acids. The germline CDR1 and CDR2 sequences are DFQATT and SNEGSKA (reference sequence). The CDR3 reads CSARDPRQGNQPQHF.

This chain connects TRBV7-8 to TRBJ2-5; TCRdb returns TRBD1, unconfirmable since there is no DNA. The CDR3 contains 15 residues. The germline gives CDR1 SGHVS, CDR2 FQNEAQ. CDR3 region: CASSLGTGLRETQYF.

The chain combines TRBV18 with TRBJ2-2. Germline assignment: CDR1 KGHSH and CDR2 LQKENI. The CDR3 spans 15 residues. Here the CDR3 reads CASSPTGDFAGELFF.

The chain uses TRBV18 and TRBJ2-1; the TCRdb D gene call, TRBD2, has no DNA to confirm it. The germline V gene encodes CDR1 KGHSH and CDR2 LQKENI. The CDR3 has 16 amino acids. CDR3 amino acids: CASSRTGTSGDNEQFF.

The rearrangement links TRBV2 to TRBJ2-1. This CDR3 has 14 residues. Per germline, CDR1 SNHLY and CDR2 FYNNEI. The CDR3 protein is CASRIGTSYNEQFF.

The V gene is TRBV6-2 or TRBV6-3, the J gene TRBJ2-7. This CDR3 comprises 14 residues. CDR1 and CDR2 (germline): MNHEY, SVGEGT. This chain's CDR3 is CASSSGIKLYEQYF.

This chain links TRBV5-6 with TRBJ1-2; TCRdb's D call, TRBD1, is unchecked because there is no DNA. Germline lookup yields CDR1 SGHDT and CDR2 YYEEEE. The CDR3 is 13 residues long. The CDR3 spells CASSLEDTYGYTF.

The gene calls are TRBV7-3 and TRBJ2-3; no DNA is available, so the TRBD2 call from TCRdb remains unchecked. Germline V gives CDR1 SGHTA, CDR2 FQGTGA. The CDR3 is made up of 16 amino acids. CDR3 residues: CASSLNSAISTDTQYF.

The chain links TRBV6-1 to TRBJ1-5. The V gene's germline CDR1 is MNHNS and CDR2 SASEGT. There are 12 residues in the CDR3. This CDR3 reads CASRDSNQPQHF.